Listed below are T cell receptor beta chains from one sample, sequenced in a study of Graves' ophthalmopathy and Graves' hyperthyroidism. TCRdb analysed the multiplex PCR reads with MiXCR anew, one entry per CDR3 protein. The table lists 500,000 to 700,000 distinct CDR3 sequences, about 24% of them singletons, with approximately 7% in the top ten. The sequencing sample was made of peripheral blood. These receptors all come from a young woman with stable Graves' hyperthyroidism. Some clones in this sample may be carry-over from other donors' samples. The CDR3 runs from the conserved cysteine through the conserved F or W. D genes are given only for firm matches. Clone sizes are given selectively: once, few, many, or a class where the clone is expanded.

many | TRBJ2-7 | TRBD1 | TRBV4-1 | TGCGCCAGCAGCGTCCGGGACAGCTACGAGCAGTACTTC | CASSVRDSYEQYF
once | TRBJ2-5 | . | TRBV5-8 | TGTGCCAGCAGCTTAGTGGCGGTGGAGACCCAGTACTTC | CASSLVAVETQYF
. | TRBJ2-7 | TRBD1 | TRBV7-2 | TGTGCCATCAGCTTAGCGTCAGGGGGCTACGAGCAGTACTTC | CAISLASGGYEQYF
many | TRBJ2-5 | TRBD2 | TRBV7-9 | TGTGCCAGCAGCTCTAATATAGCGGGAGTCACGGAGACCCAGTACTTC | CASSSNIAGVTETQYF
many | TRBJ1-3 | . | TRBV30 | TGTGCCTGGAGAAATTGGCGGTCGTCTGGAAACACCATATATTTT | CAWRNWRSSGNTIYF
. | TRBJ1-5 | . | TRBV15 | TGTGCCACCAGCCCCCCCCCCGGACGCATCAATCAGCCCCAGCATTTT | CATSPPPGRINQPQHF
many | TRBJ2-2 | TRBD1 | TRBV2 | TGTGCCAGCAGCGGTACAGGGGGCTTGTGGACCGGGGAGCTGTTTTTT | CASSGTGGLWTGELFF
many | TRBJ2-7 | . | TRBV19 | TGTGCCAGTAGTATGGCGGACACTTCCTACGAGCAGTACTTC | CASSMADTSYEQYF
. | TRBJ2-2 | TRBD2 | TRBV5-1 | TGCGCCAGCAGCTTGGATCTAGCGGGGGGACCTAGCGGGGAGCTGTTTTTT | CASSLDLAGGPSGELFF
few | TRBJ2-2 | . | TRBV5-1 | TGCGCCAGCAGCTCCGCCGGACTCCACACCGGGGAGCTGTTTTTT | CASSSAGLHTGELFF
. | TRBJ2-2 | . | TRBV2 | TGTGCCAGCAGTGAAGTAGACGGGCACTCCGGGGAGCTGTTTTTT | CASSEVDGHSGELFF
many | TRBJ1-6 | . | TRBV5-8 | TGTGCCAGCAGCTTGGAGACTGCGAGCTCCTATAATTCACCCCTCCACTTT | CASSLETASSYNSPLHF
. | TRBJ2-7 | . | TRBV20-1 | TGCAGTGCCCGAGGGGAAAGTAATGACTACGAGCAGTACTTC | CSARGESNDYEQYF
many | TRBJ1-3 | . | TRBV7-8 | TGTGCCAGCAGTCGAATGGGACAAAGCTCTGGAAACACCATATATTTT | CASSRMGQSSGNTIYF
many | TRBJ1-1 | TRBD1 | TRBV30 | TGTGCCTGGAGGATAGGGGGCCAGACTGAAGCTTTCTTT | CAWRIGGQTEAFF
once | TRBJ2-7 | . | TRBV7-9 | TGTGCCAGCAGCTCTTCAGGGTGGCCCTACGAGCAGTACTTC | CASSSSGWPYEQYF
many | TRBJ1-2 | TRBD1 | TRBV7-3 | TGTGCCAGCAGCCCTGGACAGGGGAAATTTACTAACTATGGCTACACCTTC | CASSPGQGKFTNYGYTF
many | TRBJ1-5 | . | TRBV27 | TGTGCCAGCAGTTTGAGTCCTTGGAATCAGCCCCAGCATTTT | CASSLSPWNQPQHF
many | TRBJ1-3 | . | TRBV30 | TGTGCCTGGAGTCGACGGAGCGGAAACACCATATATTTT | CAWSRRSGNTIYF
many | TRBJ1-1 | TRBD1 | TRBV6-1 | TGTGCCAGCAGTGAGGACAGGCGGAACACTGAAGCTTTCTTT | CASSEDRRNTEAFF
few | TRBJ2-7 | . | TRBV29-1 | TGCAGCGTTGTAAGGGGCTACGAGCAGTACTTC | CSVVRGYEQYF
. | TRBJ2-5 | . | TRBV7-7 | TGTGCTAGCAGCTTAGGGGAACAAGAGACCCAGTACTTC | CASSLGEQETQYF
many | TRBJ2-7 | TRBD2 | TRBV7-9 | TGTGCCAGCAGCCCTCCGGGACTACAATACGAGCAGTACTTC | CASSPPGLQYEQYF
. | TRBJ2-7 | . | TRBV5-4 | TGTGCCAGCAGCTCCAGAACCCAGGGGCCTGCCTACGAGCAGTACTTC | CASSSRTQGPAYEQYF
many | TRBJ1-3 | TRBD1 | TRBV15 | TGTGCCACCAGCAGAGATCTCCCGGGACAGGGAATTGGAAACACCATATATTTT | CATSRDLPGQGIGNTIYF
many | TRBJ2-2 | TRBD1 | TRBV13 | TGTGCCAGCAGCCTGGGACAGGGGGTCGCCGGGGAGCTGTTTTTT | CASSLGQGVAGELFF
many | TRBJ2-7 | . | TRBV5-1 | TGCGCCAGCAGCTTGGGTGGTACGTTCCCCTACGAGCAGTACTTC | CASSLGGTFPYEQYF
. | TRBJ1-3 | . | TRBV7-9 | TGTGCCACTAACCGGGGCGGAAACACCATATATTTT | CATNRGGNTIYF
. | TRBJ2-7 | TRBD1 | TRBV12-3/TRBV12-4 | TGTGCCAGCAGTTCCCTTAGGTGGCGACAGGGAAGACGCGAGCAGTACTTC | CASSSLRWRQGRREQYF
many | TRBJ2-7 | . | TRBV6-1 | TGTGCCAGCAGGTTTGACAATACCTACGAGCAGTACTTC | CASRFDNTYEQYF
many | TRBJ1-1 | . | TRBV7-2 | TGTGCCAGCAGCTATCAGCGGGACACTGAAGCTTTCTTT | CASSYQRDTEAFF
few | TRBJ2-7 | . | TRBV2 | TGTGCCAGCACCCGTGGGTACGAGCAGTACTTC | CASTRGYEQYF
. | TRBJ1-5 | . | TRBV6-1 | TGTGCCAGCAGTGAAGTAGGTCACCCCAATCAGCCCCAGCATTTT | CASSEVGHPNQPQHF
many | TRBJ1-1 | TRBD1 | TRBV29-1 | TGCAGCGCAGCGGGACAGGGAGGGGGAAAGAACACTGAAGCTTTCTTT | CSAAGQGGGKNTEAFF
many | TRBJ1-1 | . | TRBV2 | TGTGCCAGCAGCGCTACAGGATACACTGAAGCTTTCTTT | CASSATGYTEAFF
once | TRBJ2-5 | . | TRBV6-1 | TGTGCCAGCAGTCCAGACTTTCAAGAGACCCAGTACTTC | CASSPDFQETQYF
. | TRBJ1-2 | . | TRBV11-2 | TGTGCCAGCAGCTTAGACCTATACAGAGCTAACTATGGCTACACCTTC | CASSLDLYRANYGYTF
many | TRBJ1-2 | . | TRBV10-1 | TGCGCCAGCAGTACCGACAGAACCCAAACTTATGGCTACACCTTC | CASSTDRTQTYGYTF
many | TRBJ1-1 | . | TRBV12-3/TRBV12-4 | TGTGCCAGCAGCCCCGGGACACCGGCTGAAGCTTTCTTT | CASSPGTPAEAFF
many | TRBJ1-6 | . | TRBV7-8 | TGTGCCAGCAGCTTAGTTTTGGGTAATTCACCCCTCCACTTT | CASSLVLGNSPLHF
many | TRBJ1-1 | . | TRBV30 | TGTGCCTGGAGTCTAACCTACAGGAACACTGAAGCTTTCTTT | CAWSLTYRNTEAFF
many | TRBJ1-2 | . | TRBV5-1 | TGCGCCAGCAGCTTGGGGAACTCCCTATATGGCTACACCTTC | CASSLGNSLYGYTF
many | TRBJ2-5 | TRBD2 | TRBV27 | TGTGCCAGCGGCCTAGCGGGAGGGCGCCGGGAGACCCAGTACTTC | CASGLAGGRRETQYF
many | TRBJ2-5 | . | TRBV12-3/TRBV12-4 | TGTGCCAGCAGTTTACCAGAAACCCAAGAGACCCAGTACTTC | CASSLPETQETQYF
few | TRBJ2-2 | . | TRBV11-2 | TGTGCCAGTTCCAGAGGCAGCTCGAACACCGGGGAGCTGTTTTTT | CASSRGSSNTGELFF
many | TRBJ1-2 | . | TRBV7-9 | TGTGCCAGCAGGCGAGGGGGGGACTCTCAGGAGGGCTACACCTTC | CASRRGGDSQEGYTF
. | TRBJ1-6 | . | TRBV19 | TGTGCCAGTAGTATGGACCAGTTGGGTAGCTCCTATAATTCACCCCTCCACTTT | CASSMDQLGSSYNSPLHF
many | TRBJ2-4 | . | TRBV6-2/TRBV6-3 | TGTGCCAGCAGCCCCCGGCAACTAGCCAAAAACATTCAGTACTTC | CASSPRQLAKNIQYF
. | TRBJ2-7 | TRBD2 | TRBV5-1 | TGCGCCAGCAGCGAAAGCGGGGTGGTAAACTACGAGCAGTACTTC | CASSESGVVNYEQYF
few | TRBJ2-4 | . | TRBV28 | TGTGCCAGCAGCGGCAAAAACATTCAGTACTTC | CASSGKNIQYF
few | TRBJ1-3 | TRBD1 | TRBV3-1 | TGTGCCAGCAGCCAAATCCAGGGGGTGACGACCATATATTTT | CASSQIQGVTTIYF
many | TRBJ2-5 | TRBD2 | TRBV12-3/TRBV12-4 | TGTGCCAGCAGTTCCTTGACTAGCGGGGAGGAGACCCAGTACTTC | CASSSLTSGEETQYF
many | TRBJ2-7 | . | TRBV14 | TGTGCCAGCAGCCAAGCCGGACAGCTCTACGAGCAGTACTTC | CASSQAGQLYEQYF
. | TRBJ1-2 | TRBD1 | TRBV28 | TGTGCCAGCAGTTACAGGGGGCGGTCTGAATATGGCTACACCTTC | CASSYRGRSEYGYTF
many | TRBJ1-2 | TRBD1 | TRBV5-1 | TGCGCCAGCAGCTCCGGACCCGGGACAGAGGGCTATGGCTACACCTTC | CASSSGPGTEGYGYTF
few | TRBJ2-5 | . | TRBV24-1 | TGTGCCACCAGTTTCCCGGACAGCCAAGAGACCCAGTACTTC | CATSFPDSQETQYF
. | TRBJ2-4 | . | TRBV30 | TGTGCCCGGGACACCGGGCACATTAAGTACTTC | CARDTGHIKYF
many | TRBJ2-7 | TRBD1 | TRBV28 | TGTGCCAGCAGTTTAAGTTCCCCAGGGGGCGGATACGAGCAGTACTTC | CASSLSSPGGGYEQYF
many | TRBJ2-7 | . | TRBV6-2/TRBV6-3 | TGTGCCAGCAGTTACTCCGCAGGGGGGTACGAGCAGTACTTC | CASSYSAGGYEQYF
. | TRBJ1-1 | TRBD1 | TRBV12-3/TRBV12-4 | TGTGCCAGCAGTGCCACAGGGGTCGCGTACACTGATGCTTTCTTT | CASSATGVAYTDAFF